Each of the 16 T cell receptor beta chains below was sequenced from the same sample in a study of cytomegalovirus exposure and HLA in healthy donors. Primers for the PCR totalled 60 Vbeta and 13 Jbeta. The data were produced by immunoSEQ multiplex PCR, yet TCRdb's version contains in-frame clones alone and is incomplete. The table has some 200,000 clones, 80% seen once; the top ten hold roughly 0.65%. Sequencing was performed on PBMCs. The receptors derive from a boy between 5 and 17 years old in good health and CMV-seronegative.

In its sample, this clone was seen a few times. The chain joins TRBV7-3 to TRBJ2-2; D gene uncertain. CDR3 length: 15 residues. V gave up 2 bases and J gave up 0 bases, with 7 bases separating them. Germline-derived CDR1 and CDR2 are SGHTA and FQGTGA. CDR3 sequence reads: CASSLVSANTGELFF. CDR3 nucleotide sequence: TGTGCCAGCAGCTTAGTTTCAGCGAACACCGGGGAGCTGTTTTTT. Drawing the rest from reference TRBV7-3 and TRBJ2-2, the complete variable domain is GAGVSQTPSNKVTEKGKYVELRCDPISGHTALYWYRQSLGQGPEFLIYFQGTGAADDSGLPNDRFFAVRPEGSVSTLKIQRTERGDSAVYLCASSLVSANTGELFFGEGSRLTVL.

The chain joins TRBV6-5 to TRBJ1-3; 7 nucleotides agree with TRBD1. Trimming removed 6 bases from V and 0 bases from J; junction bases left unmatched: 2. Germline V CDR1 and CDR2: MNHEY, SVGAGI. CDR3 length equals 14 residues. CDR3 bases: TGTGCCAGCAGGGAGGGGGCCTCTGGAAACACCATATATTTT. It is translated as CASREGASGNTIYF.

The chain has TRBV6-6 and TRBJ2-5; 10 nucleotides line up with TRBD2. The DNA matches TRBJ2-7 better at its end, which makes the J call doubtful. This CDR3 has 14 amino acids. Germline CDR1 MNHNY, CDR2 SVGAGI (reference sequence). As DNA, the CDR3 is TGTGCCAGCAGTCGAGGACTAGCGGACTACGAGCAGTACTTC. This gives the protein CASSRGLADYEQYF.

The rearrangement links TRBV4-1 to TRBJ1-2; no definite D call. Trimming stripped 1 base from V and 0 bases from J, with 9 bases between. Germline CDR1 reads MGHRA; CDR2 reads YSYEKL. The CDR3 has 15 residues. DNA for the CDR3: TGCGCCAGCAGCCAAGTAGGAGAGACTAACTATGGCTACACCTTC. Translated, it gives CASSQVGETNYGYTF.

CDR3 sequence: CASRARDRYFPEAFF. DNA of the CDR3: TGTGCCAGCAGGGCCAGGGACAGATACTTTCCTGAAGCTTTCTTT. The rearrangement links TRBV25-1 to TRBJ1-1, with TRBD1 matching 7 bases. Trimming removed 6 bases from V and 6 bases from J; junction bases left unmatched: 13. CDR1 is MGHDK and CDR2 is SYGVNS in the germline V gene. The CDR3 sequence is 15 residues long.

The V call is TRBV7-9, the J call TRBJ1-1; the D gene is possibly TRBD1 (5 bases). Germline CDR1 SEHNR, CDR2 FQNEAQ (reference sequence). Between the trimmed V and J ends, which lost 7 bases and 4 bases, there was a span of 16 bases. The CDR3 is 14 residues long. CDR3 in DNA: TGTGCCAGCACCGGATCTGCGGGACTCACTGAAGCTTTCTTT. Translated, it gives CASTGSAGLTEAFF.

This clone was counted between two and nine times. In nucleotides, the CDR3 is TGTGCCAGCAGCTTGGCCGGGACAGGACAAGAGACCCAGTACTTC. Protein product: CASSLAGTGQETQYF. J is TRBJ2-5 and V is TRBV5-6; TRBD1 aligns across 8 bases. Germline CDR1 and CDR2: SGHDT and YYEEEE. CDR3 size: 15 residues. The V segment lost 0 bases and the J segment 2 bases; nucleotides outside the gene matches: 3.

V usage is TRBV5-1 and J usage is TRBJ1-4; 7 bases align to TRBD1. V was clipped by 0 bases and J by 5 bases; unmatched bases: 7. CDR1 and CDR2 (germline): SGHRS, YFSETQ. The CDR3 has 16 residues. The CDR3 DNA reads as TGCGCCAGCAGCTTGGGCCATGGGACAGAGAATGAAAAACTGTTTTTT. This translates into CASSLGHGTENEKLFF.

In this sample, this clone turned up once. The chain recombines TRBV30 with TRBJ2-5, with 9 bases lining up with TRBD2. The J call is doubtful: the DNA matches TRBJ2-7 better. Germline V gives CDR1 GTSNPN, CDR2 SVGIG (reference sequence). The CDR3 is 14 amino acids. The CDR3 region is CAWGLGLATYEQYF. The CDR3 DNA sequence: TGTGCCTGGGGCCTCGGACTAGCGACTTACGAGCAGTACTTC.

This chain uses TRBV14 with TRBJ2-7; 8 bases are shared with TRBD1. The length of the CDR3 is 15 residues. Trimming cost V 4 bases and J 2 bases; bases outside gene matches: 7. Germline CDR1 is SGHDN and CDR2 is FVKESK. The CDR3 here is CASSREGTGPYEQYF. Here the CDR3 DNA reads TGTGCCAGCAGCCGCGAGGGGACAGGCCCCTACGAGCAGTACTTC.

V usage is TRBV29-1 and J usage is TRBJ1-1; D perhaps matches TRBD1 (5 bases). In germline, CDR1 is SQVTM, CDR2 ANQGSEA. V lost 4 bases and J 3 bases, leaving 12 bases between the germline ends. There are 13 residues in the CDR3. The CDR3 region has the DNA TGCAGCGTTGGTGTCAGGGCGGACACTGAAGCTTTCTTT. Its translation is CSVGVRADTEAFF. The full variable domain, its missing parts supplied by reference TRBV29-1 and TRBJ1-1, is SAVISQKPSRDICQRGTSLTIQCQVDSQVTMMFWYRQQPGQSLTLIATANQGSEATYESGFVIDKFPISRPNLTFSTLTVSNMSPEDSSIYLCSVGVRADTEAFFGQGTRLTVV.

Notes on this clone: Sequence at one end of the junction differs from germline and may be a read error. V and J are TRBV7-9 and TRBJ1-1; D may be TRBD1 (6 bases). CDR1 SEHNR and CDR2 FQNEAQ come from the germline V gene (reference sequence). The CDR3 runs to 13 residues. CDR3: CSSSLAGATEAFF. The CDR3 bases are TGTTCCAGCAGCTTAGCAGGGGCGACTGAAGCTTTCTTT. Full variable domain (rest looked up from reference TRBV7-9 and TRBJ1-1): DTGVSQNPRHKITKRGQNVTFRCDPISEHNRLYWYRQTLGQGPEFLTYFQNEAQLEKSRLLSDRFSAERPKGSFSTLEIQRTEQGDSAMYLCSSSLAGATEAFFGQGTRLTVV.

Concerning this clone itself: The same CDR3 is also encoded by other DNA sequences in this sample. This chain links TRBV5-4 with TRBJ1-2, with D perhaps matching TRBD1 (5 bases). This CDR3 has 13 amino acids. V was clipped by 2 bases and J by 1 base, with 6 bases between them. Germline loops: CDR1 SGHNT, CDR2 YYREEE (reference sequence). This CDR3 is CASSFQGNYGYTF. CDR3 DNA: TGTGCCAGCAGCTTTCAGGGTAACTATGGCTACACCTTC.

Points on this clone: Other DNA sequences within the sample encode an identical CDR3. The chain employs TRBV7-9 and TRBJ1-2; a possible D gene is TRBD1 (5 bases). The CDR3 extends over 13 amino acids. Per germline, CDR1 SEHNR and CDR2 FQNEAQ (reference sequence). V gave up 5 bases and J gave up 8 bases, with 15 bases separating them. CDR3 sequence: CASSPITGGGYTF. CDR3 sequence (DNA): TGTGCCAGCAGCCCCATTACCGGGGGGGGCTACACCTTC.

There are a few counts of this clone. V usage is TRBV18 and J usage is TRBJ2-5, with D perhaps TRBD2 (5 bases). CDR1 KGHSH and CDR2 LQKENI come from the germline V gene. The CDR3 has 15 amino acids. Trimming took off 0 bases at V and 5 bases at J, with 13 bases between the two ends. CDR3 loop: CASSPPDEGVETQYF. As DNA, the CDR3 is TGTGCCAGCTCACCACCGGACGAGGGTGTGGAGACCCAGTACTTC.

This chain links TRBV30 with TRBJ1-3, with D perhaps TRBD1 (6 bases). The CDR3 has 17 amino acids. Trimming pared 2 bases from V and 2 bases from J, leaving 19 bases between. The germline V gene has CDR1 GTSNPN and CDR2 SVGIG (reference sequence). The CDR3 is CAWSLPLGGQAGNTIYF. As DNA, the CDR3 is TGTGCCTGGAGTCTACCCCTCGGGGGGCAGGCTGGAAACACCATATATTTT.